Below, one TCR beta chain is given with its context. Treatment described: randomized to nivolumab then ipilimumab (arm A) or the reverse (arm B). The data are from a study of sequential checkpoint blockade in melanoma. Overall study context: Arm A got nivolumab then ipilimumab; arm B the reverse, 1:1.

CDR1 and CDR2 (germline): MDHEN, SYDVKM. Trimming left V 3 bases short and J 3 bases short, with 15 bases between. CDR3 length equals 15 residues. This table comes from immunoSEQ multiplex PCR, and its TCRdb copy is limited to in-frame clones, with some not included. Among under 15,000 clones listed, nearly 80% were seen once. This TCR was sampled from a human donor with melanoma. The rearrangement joins TRBV28 to TRBJ2-7, with D perhaps matching TRBD1 (6 bases). The sequenced sample was CD8+ T cells sorted from blood (inferred from file names), obtained from a patient given nivolumab and ipilimumab in sequence. This chain's CDR3 is CASSLAHTGSYEQYF. CDR3 DNA sequence: TGTGCCAGCAGTTTGGCCCATACAGGGAGCTACGAGCAGTACTTC.